These T cell receptor beta chains were read from a single sample in a study of blood T cell repertoires in COVID-19. The table came from immunoSEQ multiplex PCR; TCRdb's copy has only in-frame clones and leaves some out. This sample has under 450,000 clones; about four fifths occur once, and the top ten carry about 1%. Input material: peripheral blood. These receptors were taken from a human donor with acute or convalescent COVID-19. The donor label of this sample is uncertain. CDR3s include the opening cysteine and the closing phenylalanine or tryptophan. A D gene is named only where the DNA matches it firmly. Not every row has a clone size; where given, it reads once, few, many or a size class.

v_gene	j_gene	d_gene	abundance	CDR3aa
TRBV18	TRBJ1-1	-	-	CASSAREVNTEAFF
TRBV10-3	TRBJ2-7	-	-	CAISPGGEQYF
TRBV5-1	TRBJ1-1	-	-	CASSLVPGVGTEAFF
TRBV28	TRBJ1-5	-	-	CASSFAGQPQHF
TRBV6-5	TRBJ1-4	-	-	CASTAPGQNNEKLFF
TRBV7-8	TRBJ2-1	-	-	CASSFAGNNEQFF
TRBV13	TRBJ1-1	-	once	CASSRPPETEAFF
TRBV4-2	TRBJ1-1	-	-	CASSQERTAAGAFF
TRBV4-1	TRBJ1-1	TRBD1	many	CASSQSTGNAFF
TRBV5-1	TRBJ1-2	TRBD1	-	CASSSLQGAYGYTF
TRBV5-4	TRBJ2-1	TRBD2	-	CASRSGGGYGEQFF
TRBV6-5	TRBJ1-2	TRBD1	-	CASSRQGVGGYTF
TRBV24-1	TRBJ2-1	TRBD2	-	CATSDQPGLANNEQFF
TRBV6-6	TRBJ1-4	-	-	CASRGQGVGNEKLFF
TRBV7-2	TRBJ2-1	TRBD2	once	CASSLGLAGGNEQFF
TRBV6-5	TRBJ1-2	-	few	CASSRLGGNYGYTF
TRBV2	TRBJ1-2	-	-	CASSEWERSGDYGYTF
TRBV6-6	TRBJ2-7	TRBD2	few	CASSETSVSYEQYF
TRBV5-4	TRBJ1-4	TRBD1	-	CASGGQGEKLFF
TRBV6-6	TRBJ2-1	-	-	CASNPLGGNEQFF
TRBV18	TRBJ2-7	TRBD1	-	CASSPLHVQGEWEQYF
TRBV30	TRBJ2-3	TRBD2	-	CAWSVIGRAADTQYF
TRBV15	TRBJ2-1	TRBD2	-	CATTGTSVYNEQFF
TRBV28	TRBJ2-1	-	-	CASRFAYNEQFF
TRBV5-1	TRBJ1-2	TRBD1	few	CASSLIQGAYGYTF
TRBV3-1/TRBV3-2	TRBJ2-7	TRBD1	-	CASSNPGQANYEQYF
TRBV6-5	TRBJ2-7	TRBD2	-	CASLRSGSDEQYF
TRBV29-1	TRBJ2-1	TRBD1	-	CSAGTDYNEQFF
TRBV6-5	TRBJ1-2	TRBD1	-	CATLDRQGSYTF
TRBV5-1	TRBJ2-1	TRBD2	-	CASSWAGGRLNNEQFF
TRBV5-6	TRBJ1-5	-	-	CASTWGRDQPQHF
TRBV27	TRBJ2-3	TRBD2	-	CASSPIAGVLGSTDTQYF
TRBV4-1	TRBJ2-2	TRBD2	-	CASSQDRTSGPTGELFF
TRBV18	TRBJ2-3	-	-	CASSQNRVADTQYF
TRBV5-1	TRBJ2-7	TRBD2	-	CASRPREVSYEQYF
TRBV3-1/TRBV3-2	TRBJ1-5	-	-	CASSPGWDQPQHF
TRBV30	TRBJ1-2	-	-	CAWGRQENYGYTF
TRBV19	TRBJ1-1	-	-	CASSMIGSTEAFF
TRBV7-9	TRBJ1-2	-	few	CASSLDREYYGYTF
TRBV3-1/TRBV3-2	TRBJ1-3	-	-	CASSQGAGPGNTIYF
TRBV28	TRBJ2-7	-	-	CASNTPGGGTYEQYF
TRBV19	TRBJ1-1	-	-	CASRGGTGWNTEAFF
TRBV15	TRBJ1-5	-	once	CATRGQENQPQHF
TRBV24-1	TRBJ2-1	TRBD2	-	CATSDASGRASYNEQFF
TRBV6-5	TRBJ2-7	-	few	CASTPPVSGEQYF
TRBV27	TRBJ1-1	TRBD1	-	CASSLTGTGTEAFF
TRBV13	TRBJ1-1	-	-	CASSLRQDPGTEAFF
TRBV28	TRBJ1-6	-	-	CASSAGGAAGFRLNSPLHF
TRBV29-1	TRBJ2-3	TRBD1	once	CSVEVQGATDTQYF
TRBV5-3	TRBJ2-7	TRBD2	-	CATAPKQTSGGYEQYF
TRBV6-9	TRBJ1-1	-	-	CASSSEASDTEAFF